Presented here are 21 T cell receptor beta chains from one specimen sequenced in a study of blood T cells in healthy people across ages. With a J-beta primer mix and a sample-barcoded 5' primer, a second PCR ran about 7 to 11 cycles. TCRdb analysed the 5' RACE reads with MiXCR anew, one entry per CDR3 protein. The table has 550,000 to 700,000 distinct CDR3 sequences, 25% to 30% seen once. Sequenced input: blood. These receptors were collected from a woman in her seventies in good health.

The rearrangement uses TRBV18 and TRBJ2-1; D call uncertain. The J call may be wrong; the DNA end is better matched by TRBJ2-7. Germline V gene sequence: CDR1 KGHSH, CDR2 LQKENI. The CDR3 totals 16 residues. Written as DNA, the CDR3 is TGTGCCAGCTCACCACGGAAGCAGCCGTCTTCCTACGAGCAGTACTTC. This sequence encodes CASSPRKQPSSYEQYF.

This clonotype was detected a few times. CDR3 coding DNA: TGTGCCAGCAGCTTGACAAACGATTCACCCCTCCACTTT. Its protein is CASSLTNDSPLHF. The genes are TRBV7-2 and TRBJ1-6; unclear D gene. Trimming took off 3 bases at V and 8 bases at J, with 8 bases between the two ends. The CDR3 covers 13 residues. Germline CDR1 and CDR2: SGHTA and FQGNSA.

The rearrangement uses TRBV12-3 or TRBV12-4 and TRBJ1-6; D call uncertain. The ends were cut back, 8 bases at V and 9 bases at J, with 11 bases in the middle. This CDR3 comprises 12 residues. The CDR3 is CASRVLCSPLHF. CDR3 sequence (DNA): TGTGCCAGCCGAGTCCTGTGTTCACCCCTCCACTTT.

The chain has TRBV18 and TRBJ2-7, with 13 positions matching TRBD2. Germline CDR1 KGHSH, CDR2 LQKENI. V shed 4 bases and J 3 bases; nucleotides not matched to a gene: 9. The CDR3 runs 17 residues. CDR3 sequence reads: CASSRDLGTSGVYEQYF. In DNA, the CDR3 is TGTGCCAGCTCACGTGACTTAGGGACTAGCGGGGTCTACGAGCAGTACTTC.

Turning to this clonotype: The germline gene is not matched at one end of the junction; a read error may be the cause. The rearrangement joins TRBV5-1 to TRBJ2-5, with D possibly TRBD2 on 6 matching bases. This CDR3 has 12 residues. CDR1 and CDR2 from the germline V gene are SGHRS and YFSETQ. The CDR3 sequence: CASSGDQETQYF. Here the CDR3 DNA reads TGTGCCAGTAGCGGCGACCAAGAGACCCAGTACTTC.

The table lists this clonotype with a few counts. This rearrangement joins TRBV9 to TRBJ2-3; 8 nucleotides align to TRBD2. The CDR3 is made up of 16 amino acids. Germline V lookup: CDR1 SGDLS, CDR2 YYNGEE. J was trimmed by 3 bases and V by 4 bases; bases with no gene match: 10. The DNA for the CDR3 is TGTGCCAGCAGCCACTTGGAGGCTAGCGGGACAGATACGCAGTATTTT. It encodes CASSHLEASGTDTQYF.

The chain has TRBV5-1 and TRBJ2-5, with 7 bases identical to TRBD2. CDR1 and CDR2 from the germline V gene are SGHRS and YFSETQ. V gave up 5 bases and J gave up 0 bases; unmatched junction bases: 10. The CDR3 sequence is 16 residues long. The CDR3 loop is CASRKAPGTNQETQYF. The CDR3 DNA is TGCGCCAGCAGGAAGGCCCCCGGGACTAACCAAGAGACCCAGTACTTC.

This chain connects TRBV7-9 to TRBJ1-1, with D hard to call. V lost 7 bases and J lost 0, with 18 bases in between. The germline gives CDR1 SEHNR, CDR2 FQNEAQ (reference sequence). This CDR3 has 16 amino acids. CDR3 in amino acids: CASNPPLQTLNTEAFF. The CDR3 DNA sequence: TGTGCCAGCAATCCGCCCTTGCAGACCTTGAACACTGAAGCTTTCTTT.

This chain connects TRBV7-3 to TRBJ2-1; D gene uncertain. V lost 5 bases and J lost 8, with 13 bases in between. The CDR3 is made up of 13 amino acids. Germline CDR1 and CDR2: SGHTA and FQGTGA. The chain's CDR3 is CASSPHSSDEQFF. The DNA for the CDR3 is TGTGCCAGCAGCCCCCACAGCAGTGATGAGCAGTTCTTC.

The gene calls are TRBV20-1 and TRBJ2-7, with D possibly TRBD1 on 5 matching bases. Between the trimmed V and J ends, which lost 3 bases and 5 bases, there was a span of 20 bases. The length of the CDR3 is 15 residues. Per the germline V gene, CDR1 is DFQATT and CDR2 is SNEGSKA (reference sequence). The CDR3 here is CSASSPTHQGNEQYF. The DNA of the CDR3 is TGCAGTGCTAGTAGCCCCACACATCAGGGCAACGAGCAGTACTTC.

This clonotype occurred many times. The rearrangement joins TRBV10-3 to TRBJ2-7; 7 bases line up with TRBD1. Germline V gives CDR1 ENHRY, CDR2 SYGVKD. CDR3 length: 11 amino acids. V was pared by 10 bases and J by 5 bases, with 5 bases of the junction left unmatched. Here the CDR3 reads CATSTGNEQYF. CDR3 coding DNA: TGTGCCACCTCGACAGGGAACGAGCAGTACTTC.

Comment on this clonotype: The junction shows a germline mismatch at one end, possibly a read error. The rearrangement joins TRBV18 to TRBJ1-2; D might be TRBD1 (5 bases). The length of the CDR3 is 12 residues. Germline lookup yields CDR1 KGHSH and CDR2 LQKENI. The CDR3 loop reads CASSPGRYGHTF. Written as DNA, the CDR3 is TGTGCCAGCTCACCGGGGCGCTATGGCCACACCTTC.

This clonotype was counted between two and nine times. The V call is TRBV18, the J call TRBJ2-7; TRBD1 agrees at 10 bases. Per the germline V gene, CDR1 is KGHSH and CDR2 is LQKENI. The CDR3 runs to 15 residues. V dropped 0 bases and J dropped 6; count of bases not matched to a gene: 5. CDR3 in DNA: TGTGCCAGCTCACCACCATTAGGACAGGGGGGCGAGCAGTACTTC. It encodes CASSPPLGQGGEQYF.

This clonotype was seen a handful of times. This sequence joins TRBV12-5 and TRBJ2-2; D not resolved. Trimming left V 3 bases short and J 11 bases short, with 10 bases between. CDR1 is LGHNT and CDR2 is FRNRAP in the germline V gene. The CDR3 covers 12 residues. CDR3 bases: TGTGCTAGTGGTTTCCCCCCACGTGAGCTGTTTTTT. It translates to CASGFPPRELFF. Combining the CDR3 with reference TRBV12-5 and TRBJ2-2 gives the whole variable domain DARVTQTPRHKVTEMGQEVTMRCQPILGHNTVFWYRQTMMQGLELLAYFRNRAPLDDSGMPKDRFSAEMPDATLATLKIQPSEPRDSAVYFCASGFPPRELFFGEGSRLTVL.

Details on this clonotype: An end of the junction does not agree with germline; a read error may underlie this. The chain has TRBV5-6 and TRBJ2-7; D is undetermined. Germline CDR1 SGHDT, CDR2 YYEEEE. This CDR3 spans 13 amino acids. The CDR3 DNA reads as TGTGCCAACAGCAGTGAGAATACCCAGGAGCAGTACTTC. Its protein product is CANSSENTQEQYF.

For the CDR3, the DNA is TGTGCCATTGGACAGGAAGGACAAGAGACCCAGTACTTC. Translation gives CAIGQEGQETQYF. This sequence joins TRBV15 and TRBJ2-1; 7 nucleotides agree with TRBD1. The last part of the DNA fits TRBJ2-5 better; the J call may be wrong. The CDR3 sequence is 13 residues long. Germline values: CDR1 LNHNV, CDR2 YYDKDF (reference sequence).

The V and J genes are TRBV4-3 and TRBJ2-4, with TRBD1 matching over 12 bases. With V trimmed by 3 bases and J by 7 bases, 1 base remained unmatched. This CDR3 contains 14 residues. The V gene's germline CDR1 is LGHNA and CDR2 YSLEER. The CDR3 sequence: CASSQGQGANIQYF. In nucleotides, the CDR3 is TGCGCCAGCAGCCAGGGACAGGGGGCGAACATTCAGTACTTC.

This clonotype was picked up a small number of times. The chain uses TRBV25-1 and TRBJ1-2, with D possibly TRBD1 on 5 matching bases. The CDR3 extends over 14 amino acids. V gave up 1 base and J gave up 6 bases, with 12 bases separating them. Germline V gives CDR1 MGHDK, CDR2 SYGVNS. As DNA, the CDR3 is TGTGCCAGCAGTGAATCACGGGACGGACATGGCTACACCTTC. It specifies CASSESRDGHGYTF.

V is TRBV20-1 and J is TRBJ2-5; a possible D gene is TRBD1 (5 bases). Germline CDR1 reads DFQATT; CDR2 reads SNEGSKA (reference sequence). Trimming took off 3 bases at V and 2 bases at J, with 10 bases between the two ends. This CDR3 has 13 residues. The CDR3 DNA follows: TGCAGTGCTAGTAGGACACATCAAGAGACCCAGTACTTC. Protein: CSASRTHQETQYF.

This clonotype was detected a few times. The chain uses TRBV6-2 or TRBV6-3 and TRBJ2-4; 11 bases are a match to TRBD1. Germline CDR1 reads MNHEY; CDR2 reads SVGEGT. The CDR3 sequence is 18 residues long. Trimming took 5 bases from V and 0 from J; bases not matched to a gene: 9. This CDR3 reads CASSKDRGRYSAKNIQYF. DNA for the CDR3: TGTGCCAGCAGTAAGGACAGGGGGCGTTATTCAGCCAAAAACATTCAGTACTTC.

CDR3 bases: TGTGCCAGCAGCATTAGCGGGAGGGCCGTAAACGAGCAGTACTTC. Protein product: CASSISGRAVNEQYF. This chain connects TRBV7-2 to TRBJ2-5; 11 bases line up with TRBD2. The J call could be wrong; TRBJ2-7 is a better fit for the DNA end. Looked up from germline, CDR1 is SGHTA and CDR2 is FQGNSA. The CDR3 extends over 15 amino acids.